These 10 T cell receptor beta chains were all obtained from the same sample, sequenced in a study of T cells in pancreatic ductal adenocarcinoma. The selected patients with pancreatic ductal adenocarcinoma had surgery but no neoadjuvant therapy. Profiling relied on immunoSEQ multiplex PCR, and the TCRdb table lists in-frame clones only, not all of them. The sample lists over 90,000 clones, over 90% seen once, with under 3.5% in the top ten. The sequenced sample was PBMCs. The receptor source for this set is a human donor with pancreatic ductal adenocarcinoma.

The rearrangement uses TRBV2 and TRBJ2-3, with D maybe TRBD1 (5 bases). V lost 6 bases to trimming and J lost 1 base, with 8 bases between them. The germline CDR1 and CDR2 sequences are SNHLY and FYNNEI. The CDR3 is 13 amino acids. As DNA, the CDR3 is TGTGCCAGCAGCCCACAGGGCACAGATACGCAGTATTTT. This encodes CASSPQGTDTQYF.

This chain links TRBV4-2 with TRBJ2-3, with TRBD2 identical over 13 bases. The V gene end was trimmed by 1 base and the J gene end by 4 bases; junction bases not matched to a gene: 8. Germline-derived CDR1 and CDR2 are LGHNA and YNFKEQ. The CDR3 loop spans 18 amino acids. The CDR3 loop reads CASSQGRLAGGPPDTQYF. The CDR3, as DNA: TGTGCCAGCAGCCAAGGTAGACTAGCGGGAGGCCCGCCAGATACGCAGTATTTT.

The rearrangement uses TRBV28 and TRBJ2-5, with TRBD2 identical over 7 bases. From germline, CDR1 is MDHEN and CDR2 SYDVKM. The CDR3 length is 15 residues. V gave up 4 bases and J gave up 5 bases; unmatched junction bases: 10. As DNA, the CDR3 is TGTGCCAGCAGTTCTCCCGGGAGGAGAGGGGAGACCCAGTACTTC. Encoded protein: CASSSPGRRGETQYF.

This chain links TRBV25-1 with TRBJ2-1, with 11 bases aligning to TRBD2. The CDR3 extends over 17 amino acids. J gave up 4 bases and V 3 bases, and 8 bases lay outside the gene matches. Germline loops: CDR1 MGHDK, CDR2 SYGVNS. The CDR3 is CASSDLILAGEYNEQFF. The CDR3 DNA reads TGTGCCAGCAGTGATCTTATACTAGCGGGAGAGTACAATGAGCAGTTCTTC.

The chain combines TRBV18 with TRBJ2-1; 10 nucleotides line up with TRBD2. The CDR3 length is 15 residues. The V gene end was trimmed by 3 bases and the J gene end by 5 bases; junction bases not matched to a gene: 4. Per the germline V gene, CDR1 is KGHSH and CDR2 is LQKENI. CDR3 bases: TGTGCCAGCTCACCCGGACTAGCGGCAGACAATGAGCAGTTCTTC. The encoded protein is CASSPGLAADNEQFF.

The chain recombines TRBV4-1 with TRBJ1-1; D gene uncertain. The CDR3 runs to 14 residues. Germline CDR1 and CDR2: MGHRA and YSYEKL. V lost 0 bases to trimming and J lost 1 base, with 6 bases between them. The CDR3 here is CASSQEGRNTEAFF. The CDR3 DNA reads TGCGCCAGCAGCCAAGAAGGGAGGAACACTGAAGCTTTCTTT.

The chain couples TRBV6-6 to TRBJ2-5; tentatively, D is TRBD2 (6 bases). The V and J ends lost 5 bases and 5 bases respectively, with 18 bases between them. Germline V CDR1 and CDR2: MNHNY, SVGAGI (reference sequence). This CDR3 spans 15 amino acids. DNA for the CDR3: TGTGCCAGCAGTGCGGACTACCACGGAGGGGAGACCCAGTACTTC. Protein product: CASSADYHGGETQYF.

The J gene is TRBJ2-3, the V gene TRBV5-8, with 9 bases that match TRBD1. Germline V CDR1 and CDR2: SGHTS, YDEGEE. The junction had 12 bases not matched to a gene; V was cut back by 4 bases and J by 3 bases. CDR3 length: 17 residues. CDR3 DNA: TGTGCCAGCAGCCTGGCCGGGGTGACAGGGGGAACAGATACGCAGTATTTT. As protein: CASSLAGVTGGTDTQYF.

This rearrangement joins TRBV18 to TRBJ1-5; 7 nucleotides align to TRBD1. Germline CDR1 is KGHSH and CDR2 is LQKENI. The CDR3 loop spans 14 amino acids. The V and J ends lost 8 bases and 3 bases, in that order; junction bases with no gene match: 7. The CDR3 sequence is CASRGGQYNQPQHF. The CDR3 DNA follows: TGTGCCAGCCGTGGGGGACAGTACAATCAGCCCCAGCATTTT.

The V gene is TRBV6-5, the J gene TRBJ1-1; 7 nucleotides line up with TRBD1. CDR1 and CDR2 from the germline V gene are MNHEY and SVGAGI. The CDR3 contains 14 residues. After removal of 7 bases from V and 6 bases from J, the junction contained 11 bases not matched to a gene. In DNA form, the CDR3 reads TGTGCCAGCACTGTGACAGGGTTTGGCGCTGAAGCTTTCTTT. It is translated as CASTVTGFGAEAFF.